This TCR beta chain was identified during a study of blood T cell repertoires in COVID-19. Seattle cases were enrolled at active infection and followed longitudinally. The germline V gene encodes CDR1 SGDLS and CDR2 YYNGEE. The CDR3 is 17 residues long. V gave up 0 bases and J gave up 5 bases; unmatched junction bases: 10. The authors' processing: For nucleated cells, counts were estimated from reference gene primer amplification. Clones were sequenced by immunoSEQ multiplex PCR, and TCRdb holds only the in-frame ones, with some missing. Clonal size and the V and J genes are those of that table, whereas D and trimming came from the DNA. The sample yields roughly 180,000 clones, approximately 94% seen once.

The sample was peripheral blood. The V gene is TRBV9, the J gene TRBJ2-3, with TRBD2 matching 9 bases. The TCR was taken from a man in his thirties or forties with COVID-19, enrolled during active disease. CDR3 loop: CASSVGGTSPPEDTQYF. The CDR3 coding sequence is TGTGCCAGCAGCGTAGGGGGGACTAGCCCGCCCGAAGATACGCAGTATTTT.